One sample yielded the 10 T cell receptor beta chains listed below, sequenced in a study of cytomegalovirus exposure and HLA in healthy donors. PCR primers comprised 60 Vbeta and 13 Jbeta primers. Libraries were prepared by immunoSEQ multiplex PCR; TCRdb keeps only in-frame clonotypes and omits some of them. The sample has roughly 78,000 clones; around 58% are singletons. The sample consisted of PBMCs. Receptor source: a man between 25 and 39 years old in good health and CMV-seropositive.

This chain links TRBV28 with TRBJ2-1; D gene ambiguous. Trimming stripped 2 bases from V and 7 bases from J, with 12 bases between. Germline V gives CDR1 MDHEN, CDR2 SYDVKM. CDR3 size: 14 residues. The CDR3: CASSLGPRHNEQFF. The CDR3 bases are TGTGCCAGCAGTTTAGGCCCTCGCCATAATGAGCAGTTCTTC.

J is TRBJ2-7 and V is TRBV2; 9 nucleotides match TRBD2. Germline V CDR1 and CDR2: SNHLY, FYNNEI. This CDR3 contains 19 residues. The V gene end was trimmed by 0 bases and the J gene end by 3 bases; junction bases not matched to a gene: 15. DNA for the CDR3: TGTGCCAGCAGTGAAGCCGCGACTCGGCTAGCGGGGATGCACTACGAGCAGTACTTC. This encodes CASSEAATRLAGMHYEQYF.

The chain couples TRBV28 to TRBJ2-7; D remains unclear. Trimming cost V 6 bases and J 1 base, with 16 bases left between them. The germline V gene encodes CDR1 MDHEN and CDR2 SYDVKM. The CDR3 spans 15 residues. The CDR3 protein is CASSPLPVPSYEQYF. Here the CDR3 DNA reads TGTGCCAGCAGCCCCCTCCCGGTTCCGTCCTACGAGCAGTACTTC.

This clone was picked up a small number of times. This may come from a read error, since a much larger clone is one base off. The V call is TRBV4-2, the J call TRBJ2-3; 8 bases agree with TRBD2. V lost 0 bases, J lost 1 base, and 3 bases stayed unmatched. Germline-derived CDR1 and CDR2 are LGHNA and YNFKEQ. The CDR3 contains 16 residues. The CDR3 DNA follows: TGTGCCAGCAGCCAAGAGTTCGGGGGGGGCACAGATACGCAGTATTTT. This encodes CASSQEFGGGTDTQYF.

The chain has TRBV7-7 and TRBJ2-5, with 7 bases identical to TRBD1. The germline V gene has CDR1 SSHAT and CDR2 FNYEAQ (reference sequence). The CDR3 has 16 residues. Losses at the gene ends were 7 bases for V and 5 bases for J; bases not matched to a gene: 16. CDR3 loop: CASNLTGKGGAETQYF. As DNA, the CDR3 is TGTGCCAGCAACCTCACGGGTAAAGGGGGCGCGGAGACCCAGTACTTC.

The chain joins TRBV2 to TRBJ2-2; 7 bases align to TRBD1. After removal of 0 bases from V and 3 bases from J, the junction contained 4 bases not matched to a gene. Per germline, CDR1 SNHLY and CDR2 FYNNEI. The CDR3 consists of 16 residues. The CDR3 sequence: CASSEAKGADTGELFF. CDR3 nucleotide sequence: TGTGCCAGCAGTGAAGCCAAGGGGGCTGACACCGGGGAGCTGTTTTTT.

This chain uses TRBV2 with TRBJ2-5; 14 nucleotides align to TRBD2. The end of the DNA fits TRBJ2-7 better, so the J call may be wrong. This CDR3 comprises 19 residues. CDR1 and CDR2 (germline): SNHLY, FYNNEI. The CDR3 spells CASIPIGLAGGTLLFEQYF. The CDR3 region has the DNA TGTGCCAGCATCCCTATTGGACTAGCGGGGGGAACCCTCTTGTTCGAGCAGTACTTC.

V is TRBV6-1 and J is TRBJ2-7; 7 bases line up with TRBD1. The CDR3 loop spans 14 amino acids. V was pared by 4 bases and J by 6 bases, with 9 bases of the junction left unmatched. Germline V CDR1 and CDR2: MNHNS, SASEGT. CDR3 bases: TGTGCCAGCAGTGCACTGGACAGGCGCTTCGAGCAGTACTTC. Translating gives CASSALDRRFEQYF.

The chain has TRBV4-3 and TRBJ1-1; perhaps TRBD1 as D (5 bases). V was clipped by 0 bases and J by 2 bases, with 16 bases between them. The CDR3 has 17 residues. The germline CDR1 and CDR2 sequences are LGHNA and YSLEER. The CDR3 nucleotides are TGCGCCAGCAGCCAAGATTGGGGCCGGGAGGTAAACACTGAAGCTTTCTTT. Protein: CASSQDWGREVNTEAFF.

V usage is TRBV6-1 and J usage is TRBJ2-5, with a tentative D call TRBD1 (5 bases). In germline, CDR1 is MNHNS, CDR2 SASEGT. V was pared by 2 bases and J by 4 bases, with 8 bases between. The CDR3 runs 13 residues. CDR3 bases: TGTGCCAGCAGTGAAATCCAGGGAGAGACCCAGTACTTC. It yields the protein CASSEIQGETQYF.